Many counts were recorded for the clone carrying this T cell receptor beta chain. Its antigen is still unknown. The data derive from a study of T cells in Graves' hyperthyroidism and ophthalmopathy. Template material for amplifying TCR beta CDR3 regions consisted of RNA transcripts. The TCR CDR3 first-round RT-PCR relied on the HTBI primer set. One entry per CDR3 protein results from TCRdb running MiXCR on the multiplex PCR reads. Altogether hundreds of thousands of distinct CDR3 sequences are present, about 35% being singletons, with the ten largest covering around 31%. Investigators excluded patients with uncontrolled infection, other autoimmune disease, pregnancy or lactation. Study-level points and caveats: The model forecast ophthalmopathy, anticipating it by a median roughly 6 months before onset.

The V end was cut by 4 bases, the J end by 2 bases, with 9 bases between. The length of the CDR3 is 12 residues. Germline CDR1 SQVTM, CDR2 ANQGSEA. The sequencing sample was made of blood. The receptor was isolated from a woman in her forties with Graves' hyperthyroidism. This sequence joins TRBV29-1 and TRBJ2-7, with a tentative D call TRBD2 (5 bases). The CDR3 DNA reads TGCAGCGTTGTAGAGAGGGCCTACGAGCAGTACTTC. Encoded protein: CSVVERAYEQYF.